This T cell receptor (beta chain) is from a study of regulatory T cells in long-lasting Graves disease. In this sample, this clonotype turned up a few times. What it binds is not known. HTBI primers from iRepertoire and Arm-PCR of CDR3 regions yielded the TCR beta libraries. TCRdb reprocessed the multiplex PCR reads with MiXCR, giving one entry per CDR3 protein. The sample includes over 650,000 distinct CDR3 sequences, approximately 31% of them seen just once. Germline V lookup: CDR1 SGHAT, CDR2 FQNNGV. V lost 6 bases and J lost 1, with 15 bases in between. The CDR3 contains 15 residues. Time point of the sample: persistent/refractory GD, antithyroid drugs over 5 years with positive TRAb. From RNA extracted from PBMCs, the TCR library was made. General study findings and limits: Fewer public clonotypes were shared by new patients (approximately 1,000) than by persistent patients (about 2,700). The TCR repertoire of persistent Graves' patients was less diverse than that of newly diagnosed ones. Gene preferences differed: TRBV28, TRBJ1-2, TRBJ2-5 in persistent cases.

The sequencing used peripheral blood mononuclear cells (PBMCs), collected when the disease was refractory, from a patient treated with antithyroid drugs. The chain uses TRBV11-2 and TRBJ1-1, with a possible D match to TRBD1 (5 bases). The TCR was taken from a female donor with Graves disease. The CDR3 bases are TGTGCCAGCAGTTGGCCGGGACCGAAGAACACTGAAGCTTTCTTT. Encoded protein: CASSWPGPKNTEAFF.